This is a list of T cell receptor beta chains from one sample in a study of blood T cell repertoires in COVID-19. Profiled with immunoSEQ multiplex PCR; TCRdb holds only in-frame clones, not every one. The table lists approximately 380,000 clones, 85% of them singletons. The material sequenced was peripheral blood. The receptor set was obtained from a woman between 18 and 29 years old with acute or convalescent COVID-19. Both conserved end residues are part of each CDR3. The D gene is left open where the match is weak. Some rows mark clone size as missing; the rest say once, few, many or name a class of expanded clone.

v_gene: TRBV19
j_gene: TRBJ2-3
d_gene: NA
abundance: NA
CDR3aa: CASSNWGRGSPDTQYF
CDR3nt: TGTGCCAGTAGCAATTGGGGCAGGGGAAGCCCAGATACGCAGTATTTT

v_gene: TRBV7-3
j_gene: TRBJ2-3
d_gene: TRBD2
abundance: once
CDR3aa: CASSSGLAPDTQYF
CDR3nt: TGTGCCAGCAGCTCTGGACTAGCTCCAGATACGCAGTATTTT

v_gene: TRBV3-1/TRBV3-2
j_gene: TRBJ1-2
d_gene: NA
abundance: NA
CDR3aa: CASSHEGGYTF
CDR3nt: TGTGCCAGCAGCCACGAGGGTGGCTACACCTTC

v_gene: TRBV5-1
j_gene: TRBJ1-2
d_gene: TRBD1
abundance: NA
CDR3aa: CASSFGTGDGYTF
CDR3nt: TGCGCCAGCAGCTTTGGGACAGGGGATGGCTACACCTTC

v_gene: TRBV7-3
j_gene: TRBJ2-1
d_gene: TRBD2
abundance: NA
CDR3aa: CASSLTAGERHNEQFF
CDR3nt: TGTGCCAGCAGCTTAACGGCGGGAGAACGCCACAATGAGCAGTTCTTC

v_gene: TRBV19
j_gene: TRBJ2-1
d_gene: TRBD2
abundance: NA
CDR3aa: CASSPGLVPLF
CDR3nt: TGTGCCAGTAGCCCTGGACTAGTCCCTCTCTTC

v_gene: TRBV5-1
j_gene: TRBJ2-3
d_gene: NA
abundance: NA
CDR3aa: CASSFIQGSPDTQYF
CDR3nt: TGCGCCAGCAGCTTTATTCAGGGGTCCCCGGATACGCAGTATTTT

v_gene: TRBV6-5
j_gene: TRBJ1-5
d_gene: NA
abundance: few
CDR3aa: CASAGDPNQPQHF
CDR3nt: TGTGCCAGCGCCGGGGATCCCAATCAGCCCCAGCATTTT

v_gene: TRBV7-3
j_gene: TRBJ2-3
d_gene: NA
abundance: NA
CDR3aa: CASSLLEADTQYF
CDR3nt: TGTGCCAGCAGCTTGTTAGAAGCAGATACGCAGTATTTT

v_gene: TRBV27
j_gene: TRBJ1-5
d_gene: NA
abundance: once
CDR3aa: CASSLDRPVNQPQHF
CDR3nt: TGTGCCAGCAGTTTGGACAGACCAGTCAATCAGCCCCAGCATTTT

v_gene: TRBV10-1
j_gene: TRBJ1-5
d_gene: NA
abundance: NA
CDR3aa: CARVANQPQHF
CDR3nt: TGCGCCAGGGTCGCGAATCAGCCCCAGCATTTT

v_gene: TRBV5-4
j_gene: TRBJ2-7
d_gene: NA
abundance: few
CDR3aa: CASTGTSFEQYF
CDR3nt: TGTGCCAGCACCGGGACATCCTTCGAGCAGTACTTC

v_gene: TRBV29-1
j_gene: TRBJ2-1
d_gene: TRBD2
abundance: NA
CDR3aa: CSVGTSVSSYNEQFF
CDR3nt: TGCAGCGTTGGGACTAGCGTTAGCTCCTACAATGAGCAGTTCTTC

v_gene: TRBV5-6
j_gene: TRBJ1-2
d_gene: TRBD1
abundance: NA
CDR3aa: CASSPRDSRVYTF
CDR3nt: TGTGCCAGCAGCCCGAGGGACAGCCGGGTCTACACCTTC

v_gene: TRBV9
j_gene: TRBJ1-4
d_gene: TRBD1
abundance: NA
CDR3aa: CASSVAGTGYEKLFF
CDR3nt: TGTGCCAGCAGCGTGGCCGGGACAGGGTATGAAAAACTGTTTTTT

v_gene: TRBV6-5
j_gene: TRBJ1-6
d_gene: NA
abundance: NA
CDR3aa: CASRWGGGSPLHF
CDR3nt: TGTGCCAGCAGGTGGGGAGGCGGTTCACCCCTCCACTTT

v_gene: TRBV9
j_gene: TRBJ1-3
d_gene: NA
abundance: NA
CDR3aa: CASSVDEGGGNTIYF
CDR3nt: TGTGCCAGCAGCGTAGATGAGGGAGGTGGAAACACCATATATTTT

v_gene: TRBV28
j_gene: TRBJ2-7
d_gene: NA
abundance: NA
CDR3aa: CASTRVFAYEQYF
CDR3nt: TGTGCCAGCACGAGGGTGTTCGCCTACGAGCAGTACTTC

v_gene: TRBV4-1
j_gene: TRBJ1-2
d_gene: TRBD1
abundance: NA
CDR3aa: CASRMDRAIPYGYTF
CDR3nt: TGCGCCAGCAGAATGGACAGGGCAATACCCTATGGCTACACCTTC

v_gene: TRBV7-3
j_gene: TRBJ2-2
d_gene: NA
abundance: once
CDR3aa: CASSSDSDTGELFF
CDR3nt: TGTGCCAGCAGCTCGGACTCAGATACCGGGGAGCTGTTTTTT

v_gene: TRBV3-1/TRBV3-2
j_gene: TRBJ1-5
d_gene: NA
abundance: NA
CDR3aa: CASSQDRGRPQHF
CDR3nt: TGTGCCAGCAGCCAAGATAGAGGAAGGCCCCAGCATTTT

v_gene: TRBV5-1
j_gene: TRBJ1-2
d_gene: TRBD1
abundance: NA
CDR3aa: CASSLKVGDGTGPYGYTF
CDR3nt: TGCGCCAGCAGCCTTAAAGTGGGCGACGGGACAGGACCCTATGGCTACACCTTC

v_gene: TRBV4-1
j_gene: TRBJ2-7
d_gene: TRBD2
abundance: NA
CDR3aa: CASSQDSLAGVEQYF
CDR3nt: TGCGCCAGCAGCCAAGATTCCCTAGCGGGAGTCGAGCAGTACTTC

v_gene: TRBV2
j_gene: TRBJ1-2
d_gene: TRBD1
abundance: NA
CDR3aa: CASRWGQTSSYGYTF
CDR3nt: TGTGCCAGCAGGTGGGGACAGACTTCCAGCTATGGCTACACCTTC